Presented here are 19 T cell receptor beta chains from one specimen sequenced in a study of T cell responses to AZD1222 COVID-19 vaccine. The assay was immunoSEQ multiplex PCR, and TCRdb's table has in-frame clones only and misses some. The repertoire includes fewer than 85,000 clones, 88% of them detected once, and approximately 4.8% sits in the top ten. Sequenced material: peripheral blood, taken 28 days after the second dose of the MenACWY control vaccine. Receptor source: an adult who received the MenACWY meningococcal vaccine as a control.

The rearrangement joins TRBV3-1 (or the pseudogene TRBV3-2) to TRBJ1-1, with 8 nucleotides matching TRBD1. V lost 0 bases, J lost 0 bases, and 6 bases stayed unmatched. Germline V CDR1 and CDR2: LGHDT, YNNKEL (reference sequence). The CDR3 runs to 17 residues. The CDR3 loop reads CASSQDAGGPLNTEAFF. DNA of the CDR3: TGTGCCAGCAGCCAAGACGCAGGGGGCCCCTTGAACACTGAAGCTTTCTTT.

The chain uses TRBV12-3 or TRBV12-4 and TRBJ1-2; TRBD1 is a possible D gene (5 bases). The CDR3 length is 12 residues. V lost 5 bases and J 8 bases, leaving 12 bases between the germline ends. The CDR3, as DNA: TGTGCCAGCAGTATGGGACCGGCGGGCTACACCTTC. This sequence encodes CASSMGPAGYTF.

In its sample, this clone was seen once. V and J are TRBV9 and TRBJ1-2; D call uncertain. Germline V gives CDR1 SGDLS, CDR2 YYNGEE. Trimming took 0 bases from V and 4 from J, leaving 7 bases between them. This CDR3 contains 13 residues. The CDR3 sequence is CASSVAVTYGYTF. Written as DNA, the CDR3 is TGTGCCAGCAGCGTAGCCGTAACCTATGGCTACACCTTC. The variable domain in full, completed from reference TRBV9 and TRBJ1-2, reads DSGVTQTPKHLITATGQRVTLRCSPRSGDLSVYWYQQSLDQGLQFLIQYYNGEERAKGNILERFSAQQFPDLHSELNLSSLELGDSALYFCASSVAVTYGYTFGSGTRLTVV.

V is TRBV5-1 and J is TRBJ1-1; 8 bases map to TRBD1. Germline loops: CDR1 SGHRS, CDR2 YFSETQ. The length of the CDR3 is 14 residues. The trim removed 4 bases at V and 11 bases at J, leaving 13 bases unmatched. CDR3 bases: TGCGCCAGCAGCCTCCGAACAGGGGGAATCTGGGCTTTCTTT. It yields the protein CASSLRTGGIWAFF.

This clone was seen only a few times. The CDR3 DNA follows: TGTGCCAGCAGTCCATCAGGGGGCACTTATAATAACTATGGCTACACCTTC. It yields the protein CASSPSGGTYNNYGYTF. The chain is built from TRBV28 and TRBJ1-2; 8 bases match TRBD1. Looked up from germline, CDR1 is MDHEN and CDR2 is SYDVKM. CDR3 size: 17 residues. V lost 5 bases and J lost 1; bases outside the gene matches: 12.

J is TRBJ2-3 and V is TRBV4-3, with 7 nucleotides matching TRBD1. J lost 0 bases, V lost 4 bases, and 13 bases had no gene match. The germline gives CDR1 LGHNA, CDR2 YSLEER. The CDR3 runs to 18 residues. CDR3 nucleotide sequence: TGCGCCAGCAGCCTGGCGCTTGTGAAGGGGGCGAGCACAGATACGCAGTATTTT. Protein product: CASSLALVKGASTDTQYF.

The chain has TRBV11-2 and TRBJ2-7; 7 nucleotides agree with TRBD2. Germline-derived CDR1 and CDR2 are SGHAT and FQNNGV. J was trimmed by 3 bases and V by 5 bases; bases with no gene match: 7. The CDR3 is 14 residues long. The CDR3 loop reads CASSPRGGSYEQYF. CDR3 coding DNA: TGTGCCAGCAGCCCAAGGGGCGGGAGCTACGAGCAGTACTTC. Together with reference TRBV11-2 and TRBJ2-7, the CDR3 gives the full variable domain: EAGVAQSPRYKIIEKRQSVAFWCNPISGHATLYWYQQILGQGPKLLIQFQNNGVVDDSQLPKDRFSAERLKGVDSTLKIQPAKLEDSAVYLCASSPRGGSYEQYFGPGTRLTVT.

The V call is TRBV30, the J call TRBJ1-1, with 11 bases matching TRBD1. Trimming cost V 3 bases and J 9 bases; bases outside gene matches: 12. Germline loops: CDR1 GTSNPN, CDR2 SVGIG (reference sequence). This CDR3 has 15 amino acids. CDR3: CAWRDPGQGVSKAFF. The DNA for the CDR3 is TGTGCCTGGAGGGATCCGGGACAGGGGGTATCGAAAGCTTTCTTT.

The V and J genes are TRBV7-3 and TRBJ2-2; D gene uncertain. This CDR3 is built from 13 residues. Germline assignment: CDR1 SGHTA and CDR2 FQGTGA. Trimming pared 2 bases from V and 4 bases from J, leaving 5 bases between. Here the CDR3 reads CASSLPSTGELFF. In DNA form, the CDR3 reads TGTGCCAGCAGCTTACCAAGCACCGGGGAGCTGTTTTTT.

The genes are TRBV18 and TRBJ1-5; TRBD1 agrees at 10 bases. CDR3 size: 16 residues. J lost 6 bases, V lost 3 bases, and 8 bases had no gene match. Germline CDR1 reads KGHSH; CDR2 reads LQKENI. CDR3 loop: CASSPSSGQGSQPQHF. DNA of the CDR3: TGTGCCAGCTCACCCAGCTCGGGACAGGGGAGTCAGCCCCAGCATTTT. The full variable domain, rest sourced from reference TRBV18 and TRBJ1-5, is NAGVMQNPRHLVRRRGQEARLRCSPMKGHSHVYWYRQLPEEGLKFMVYLQKENIIDESGMPKERFSAEFPKEGPSILRIQQVVRGDSAAYFCASSPSSGQGSQPQHFGDGTRLSIL.

This clone has a handful of counts. Other DNA sequences in the same sample also yield this CDR3. This chain connects TRBV5-1 to TRBJ1-2, with a tentative D call TRBD1 (5 bases). CDR1 and CDR2 (germline): SGHRS, YFSETQ. This CDR3 contains 14 residues. Trimming cost V 0 bases and J 4 bases, with 10 bases left between them. CDR3 bases: TGCGCCAGCAGCTTGGGGCCGGGGGGCTATGGCTACACCTTC. Protein: CASSLGPGGYGYTF.

The chain employs TRBV28 and TRBJ1-1; D remains ambiguous. The CDR3 length is 12 residues. CDR1 is MDHEN, CDR2 SYDVKM, per germline. Trimming stripped 5 bases from V and 1 base from J, with 5 bases between. The chain's CDR3 is CASSPRNTEAFF. The CDR3 region has the DNA TGTGCCAGCAGTCCGAGGAACACTGAAGCTTTCTTT.

The chain is built from TRBV2 and TRBJ1-5, with 7 bases that match TRBD1. There are 14 residues in the CDR3. The junction had 6 bases not matched to a gene; V was cut back by 6 bases and J by 4 bases. Germline CDR1 reads SNHLY; CDR2 reads FYNNEI. CDR3 loop: CASSTDRVNQPQHF. DNA of the CDR3: TGTGCCAGCAGCACCGACAGGGTAAATCAGCCCCAGCATTTT.

The CDR3 loop is CAIGSKQPSTDTQYF. Written as DNA, the CDR3 is TGTGCCATCGGTAGCAAGCAACCTAGCACAGATACGCAGTATTTT. The J gene is TRBJ2-3, the V gene TRBV10-3, with D hard to call. Trimming took 8 bases from V and 0 from J, leaving 15 bases between them. Germline V gives CDR1 ENHRY, CDR2 SYGVKD. The CDR3 extends over 15 amino acids.

The chain employs TRBV7-9 and TRBJ2-3; D is possibly TRBD2 (6 bases). Germline loops: CDR1 SEHNR, CDR2 FQNEAQ (reference sequence). The CDR3 sequence is 17 residues long. Trimming pared 5 bases from V and 2 bases from J, leaving 20 bases between. Here the CDR3 reads CASSAAGLPSSTDTQYF. CDR3 nucleotides: TGTGCCAGCAGCGCGGCGGGACTTCCCTCCTCCACAGATACGCAGTATTTT.

The chain joins TRBV5-1 to TRBJ1-2; D is undetermined. Trimming took off 2 bases at V and 0 bases at J, with 11 bases between the two ends. Per germline, CDR1 SGHRS and CDR2 YFSETQ. The CDR3 consists of 15 residues. This chain's CDR3 is CASSLSPTPNYGYTF. CDR3 coding DNA: TGCGCCAGCAGCTTATCGCCGACTCCTAACTATGGCTACACCTTC.

This chain links TRBV11-2 with TRBJ1-4; 7 nucleotides match TRBD1. CDR1 and CDR2 from the germline V gene are SGHAT and FQNNGV. Germline trimming cut 5 bases from V and 4 bases from J; bases unmatched to any gene: 4. The CDR3 length is 14 residues. In DNA, the CDR3 is TGTGCCAGCAGCAGGGACAGAAATAATGAAAAACTGTTTTTT. It translates to CASSRDRNNEKLFF.

The J gene is TRBJ1-4, the V gene TRBV4-2, with D perhaps matching TRBD1 (5 bases). Per the germline V gene, CDR1 is LGHNA and CDR2 is YNFKEQ. The CDR3 is 15 residues long. V lost 4 bases and J 6 bases, leaving 15 bases between the germline ends. For the CDR3, the DNA is TGTGCCAGCAGCCCCGGGGGGGGAGGGGATGAAAAACTGTTTTTT. Its protein product is CASSPGGGGDEKLFF.

J is TRBJ2-6 and V is TRBV28; D is unclear. The germline CDR1 and CDR2 sequences are MDHEN and SYDVKM. CDR3 length: 18 residues. V was trimmed by 6 bases and J by 4 bases, leaving 22 bases between them. Written as DNA, the CDR3 is TGTGCCAGCAGCCCCCTCTCGGGTTTATCCCCCGGGGCCAACGTCCTGACTTTC. Protein sequence: CASSPLSGLSPGANVLTF.